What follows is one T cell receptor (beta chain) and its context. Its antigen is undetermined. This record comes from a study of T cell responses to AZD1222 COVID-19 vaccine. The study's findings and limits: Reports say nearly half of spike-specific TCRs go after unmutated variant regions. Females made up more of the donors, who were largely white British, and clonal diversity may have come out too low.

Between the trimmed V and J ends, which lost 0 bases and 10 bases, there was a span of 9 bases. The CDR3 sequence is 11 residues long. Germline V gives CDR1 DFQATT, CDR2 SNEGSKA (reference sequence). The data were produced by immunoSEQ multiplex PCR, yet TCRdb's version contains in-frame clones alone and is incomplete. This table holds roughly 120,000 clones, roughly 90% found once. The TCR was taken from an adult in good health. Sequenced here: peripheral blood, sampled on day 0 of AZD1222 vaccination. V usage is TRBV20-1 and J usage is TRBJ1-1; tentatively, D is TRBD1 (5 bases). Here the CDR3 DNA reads TGCAGTGCTAGAGATTCAGGGCGAGCTTTCTTT. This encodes CSARDSGRAFF.